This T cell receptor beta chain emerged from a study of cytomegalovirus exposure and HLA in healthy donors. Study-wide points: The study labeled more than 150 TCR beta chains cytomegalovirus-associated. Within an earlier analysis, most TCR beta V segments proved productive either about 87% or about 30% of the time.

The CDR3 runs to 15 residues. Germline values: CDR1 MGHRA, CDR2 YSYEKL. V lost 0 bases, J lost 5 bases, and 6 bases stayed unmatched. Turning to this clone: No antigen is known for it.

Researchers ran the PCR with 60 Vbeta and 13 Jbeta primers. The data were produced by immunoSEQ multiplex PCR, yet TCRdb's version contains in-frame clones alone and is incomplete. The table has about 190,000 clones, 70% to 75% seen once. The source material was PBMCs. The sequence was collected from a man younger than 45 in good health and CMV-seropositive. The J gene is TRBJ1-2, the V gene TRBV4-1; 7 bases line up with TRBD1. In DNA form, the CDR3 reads TGCGCCAGCAGCCAAGATATCGGGGACAGTTATGGCTACACCTTC. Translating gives CASSQDIGDSYGYTF.